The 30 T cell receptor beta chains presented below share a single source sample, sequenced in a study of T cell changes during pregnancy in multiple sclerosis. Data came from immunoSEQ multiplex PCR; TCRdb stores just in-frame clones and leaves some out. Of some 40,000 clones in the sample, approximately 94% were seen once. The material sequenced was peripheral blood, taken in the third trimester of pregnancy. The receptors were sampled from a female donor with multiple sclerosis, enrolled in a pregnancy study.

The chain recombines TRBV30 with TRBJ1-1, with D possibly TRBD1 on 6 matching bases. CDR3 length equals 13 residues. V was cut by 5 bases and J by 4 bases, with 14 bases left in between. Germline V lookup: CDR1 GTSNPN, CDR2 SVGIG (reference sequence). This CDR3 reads CAWCLQGGTEAFF. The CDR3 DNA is TGTGCCTGGTGTTTACAGGGTGGCACTGAAGCTTTCTTT.

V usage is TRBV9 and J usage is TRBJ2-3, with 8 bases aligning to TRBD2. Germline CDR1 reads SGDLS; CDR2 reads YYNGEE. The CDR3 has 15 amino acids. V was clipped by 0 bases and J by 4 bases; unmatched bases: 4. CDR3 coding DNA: TGTGCCAGCAGCGTAGCGGGGGGGCGATCAGATACGCAGTATTTT. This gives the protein CASSVAGGRSDTQYF.

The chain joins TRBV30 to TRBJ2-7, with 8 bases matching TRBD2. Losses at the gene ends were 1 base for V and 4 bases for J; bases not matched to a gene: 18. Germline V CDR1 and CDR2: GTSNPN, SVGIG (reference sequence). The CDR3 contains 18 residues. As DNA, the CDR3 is TGTGCCTGGAGTGCGAGACTAGCGCGAGGGACCTTTCTTTACGAGCAGTACTTC. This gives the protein CAWSARLARGTFLYEQYF.

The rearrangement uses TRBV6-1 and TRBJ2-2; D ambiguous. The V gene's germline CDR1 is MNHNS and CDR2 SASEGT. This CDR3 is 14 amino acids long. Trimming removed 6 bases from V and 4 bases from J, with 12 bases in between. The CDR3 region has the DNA TGTGCCAGCAGGATGAGAGACTTCACCGGGGAGCTGTTTTTT. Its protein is CASRMRDFTGELFF.

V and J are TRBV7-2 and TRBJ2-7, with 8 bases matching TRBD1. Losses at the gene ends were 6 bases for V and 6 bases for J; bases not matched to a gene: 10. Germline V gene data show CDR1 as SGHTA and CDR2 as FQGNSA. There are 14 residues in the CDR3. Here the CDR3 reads CASSQGAIAGEQYF. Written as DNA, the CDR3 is TGTGCCAGCAGTCAGGGGGCGATAGCAGGCGAGCAGTACTTC.

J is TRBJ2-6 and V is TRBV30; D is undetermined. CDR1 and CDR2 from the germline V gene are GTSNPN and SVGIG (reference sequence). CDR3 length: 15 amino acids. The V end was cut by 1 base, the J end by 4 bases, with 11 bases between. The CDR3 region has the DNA TGTGCCTGGAGTGCCGAGGTTGTGGGGGCCAACGTCCTGACTTTC. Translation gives CAWSAEVVGANVLTF. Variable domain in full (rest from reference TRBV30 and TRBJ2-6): SQTIHQWPATLVQPVGSPLSLECTVEGTSNPNLYWYRQAAGRGLQLLFYSVGIGQISSEVPQNLSASRPQDRQFILSSKKLLLSDSGFYLCAWSAEVVGANVLTFGAGSRLTVL.

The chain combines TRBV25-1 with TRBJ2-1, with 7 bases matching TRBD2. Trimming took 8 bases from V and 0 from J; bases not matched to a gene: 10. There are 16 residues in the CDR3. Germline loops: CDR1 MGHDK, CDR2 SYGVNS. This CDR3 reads CASGPGTISSYNEQFF. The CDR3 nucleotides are TGTGCCAGCGGTCCCGGGACTATAAGCTCCTACAATGAGCAGTTCTTC.

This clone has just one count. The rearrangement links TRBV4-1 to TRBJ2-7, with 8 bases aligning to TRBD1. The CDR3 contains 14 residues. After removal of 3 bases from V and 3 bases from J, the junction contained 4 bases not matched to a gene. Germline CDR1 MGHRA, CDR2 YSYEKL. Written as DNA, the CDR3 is TGCGCCAGCAGCCACCTCGGGACAGGCTACGAGCAGTACTTC. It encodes CASSHLGTGYEQYF.

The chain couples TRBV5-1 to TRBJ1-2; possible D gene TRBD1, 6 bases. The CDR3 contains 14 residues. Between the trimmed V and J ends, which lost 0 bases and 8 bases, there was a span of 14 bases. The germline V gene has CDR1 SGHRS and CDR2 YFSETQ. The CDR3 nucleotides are TGCGCCAGCAGCTTGGAAGGGGGGGTGAGAGGCTACACCTTC. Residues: CASSLEGGVRGYTF.

CDR3 sequence reads: CASSQGLRQGTEAFF. The CDR3 bases are TGCGCCAGCAGCCAAGGGTTAAGACAGGGCACTGAAGCTTTCTTT. The chain joins TRBV4-3 to TRBJ1-1, with 7 bases that match TRBD1. Germline CDR1 reads LGHNA; CDR2 reads YSLEER. This CDR3 comprises 15 residues. V gave up 1 base and J gave up 4 bases; unmatched junction bases: 6.

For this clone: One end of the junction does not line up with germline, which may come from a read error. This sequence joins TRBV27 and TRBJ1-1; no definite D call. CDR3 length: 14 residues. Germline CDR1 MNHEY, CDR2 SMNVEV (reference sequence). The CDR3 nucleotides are TGTGCCAGCAGATTATCACGACGGGGCACTGAAGCTTTCTTT. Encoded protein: CASRLSRRGTEAFF.

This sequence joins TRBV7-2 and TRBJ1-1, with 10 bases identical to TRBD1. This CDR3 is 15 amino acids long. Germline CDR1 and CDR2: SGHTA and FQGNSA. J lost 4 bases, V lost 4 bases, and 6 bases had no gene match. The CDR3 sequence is CASSYAGTGVTEAFF. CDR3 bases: TGTGCCAGCAGCTACGCCGGGACAGGGGTCACTGAAGCTTTCTTT.

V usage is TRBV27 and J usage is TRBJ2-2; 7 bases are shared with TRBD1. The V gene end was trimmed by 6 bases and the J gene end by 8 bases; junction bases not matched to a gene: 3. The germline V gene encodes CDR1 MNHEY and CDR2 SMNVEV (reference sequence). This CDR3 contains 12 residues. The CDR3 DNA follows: TGTGCCAGCAGGACAGGGCTGGGGGAGCTGTTTTTT. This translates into CASRTGLGELFF.

The CDR3 DNA sequence: TGTGCCAGCAGCGTAGGGGCAGGTTGGGATTCACCCCTCCACTTT. Its protein product is CASSVGAGWDSPLHF. The genes are TRBV9 and TRBJ1-6; D is undetermined. V lost 0 bases and J 8 bases, leaving 12 bases between the germline ends. In germline, CDR1 is SGDLS, CDR2 YYNGEE. The CDR3 contains 15 residues.

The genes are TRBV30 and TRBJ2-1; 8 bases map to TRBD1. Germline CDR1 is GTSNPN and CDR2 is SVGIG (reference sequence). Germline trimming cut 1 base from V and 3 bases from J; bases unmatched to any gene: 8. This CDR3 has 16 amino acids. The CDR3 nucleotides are TGTGCCTGGAGTGGGGGGCAGGGGGCGCGCTACAATGAGCAGTTCTTC. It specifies CAWSGGQGARYNEQFF.

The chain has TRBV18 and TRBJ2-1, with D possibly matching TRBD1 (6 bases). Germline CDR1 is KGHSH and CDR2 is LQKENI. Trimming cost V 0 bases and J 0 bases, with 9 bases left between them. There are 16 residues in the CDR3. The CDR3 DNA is TGTGCCAGCTCACCACCCACAGGGAGCTCCTACAATGAGCAGTTCTTC. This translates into CASSPPTGSSYNEQFF.

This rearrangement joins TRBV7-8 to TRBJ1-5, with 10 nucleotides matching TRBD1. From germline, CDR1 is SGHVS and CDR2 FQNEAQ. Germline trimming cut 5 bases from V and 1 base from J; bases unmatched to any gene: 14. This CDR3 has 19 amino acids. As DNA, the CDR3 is TGTGCCAGCAGCCGTAGCAGTGGGACAGGGGCGAGGAGCAATCAGCCCCAGCATTTT. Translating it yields CASSRSSGTGARSNQPQHF.

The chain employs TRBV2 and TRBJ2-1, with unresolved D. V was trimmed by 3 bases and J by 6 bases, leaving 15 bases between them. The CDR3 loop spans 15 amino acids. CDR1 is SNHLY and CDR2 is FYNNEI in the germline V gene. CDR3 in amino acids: CASSELRVRGNEQFF. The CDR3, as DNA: TGTGCCAGCAGTGAGTTACGGGTGCGCGGCAATGAGCAGTTCTTC.

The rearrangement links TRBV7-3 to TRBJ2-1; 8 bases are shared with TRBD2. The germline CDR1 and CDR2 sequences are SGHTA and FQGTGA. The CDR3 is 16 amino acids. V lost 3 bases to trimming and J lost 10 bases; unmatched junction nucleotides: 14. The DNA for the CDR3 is TGTGCCAGCAGCTTTTCTAGCGGGCCCAGCATCGGGGAGCAGTTCTTC. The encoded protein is CASSFSSGPSIGEQFF.

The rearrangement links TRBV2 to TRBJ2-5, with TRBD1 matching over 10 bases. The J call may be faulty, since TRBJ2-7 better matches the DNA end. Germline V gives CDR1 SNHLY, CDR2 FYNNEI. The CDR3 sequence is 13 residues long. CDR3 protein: CASRGQGLHEQYF. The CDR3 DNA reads TGTGCCAGCAGGGGACAGGGGCTCCACGAGCAGTACTTC.

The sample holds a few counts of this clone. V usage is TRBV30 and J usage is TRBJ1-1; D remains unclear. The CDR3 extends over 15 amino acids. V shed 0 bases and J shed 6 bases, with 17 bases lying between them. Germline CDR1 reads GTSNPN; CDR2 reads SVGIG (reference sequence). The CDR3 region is CAWSVWWGGQAEAFF. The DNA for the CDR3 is TGTGCCTGGAGTGTATGGTGGGGAGGGCAGGCTGAAGCTTTCTTT.

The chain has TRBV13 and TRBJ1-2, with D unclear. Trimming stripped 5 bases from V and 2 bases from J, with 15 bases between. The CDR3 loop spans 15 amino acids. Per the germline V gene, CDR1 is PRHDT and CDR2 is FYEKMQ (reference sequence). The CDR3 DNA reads TGTGCCAGCAGCCCCCACCGTTCCGGGAACTATGGCTACACCTTC. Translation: CASSPHRSGNYGYTF. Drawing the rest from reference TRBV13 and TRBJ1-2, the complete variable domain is AAGVIQSPRHLIKEKRETATLKCYPIPRHDTVYWYQQGPGQDPQFLISFYEKMQSDKGSIPDRFSAQQFSDYHSELNMSSLELGDSALYFCASSPHRSGNYGYTFGSGTRLTVV.

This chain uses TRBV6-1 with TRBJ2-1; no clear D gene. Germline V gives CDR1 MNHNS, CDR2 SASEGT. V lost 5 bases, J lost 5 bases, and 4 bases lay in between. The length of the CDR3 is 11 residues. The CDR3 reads CASSRDNEQFF. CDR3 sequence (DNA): TGTGCCAGCAGTCGTGACAATGAGCAGTTCTTC.

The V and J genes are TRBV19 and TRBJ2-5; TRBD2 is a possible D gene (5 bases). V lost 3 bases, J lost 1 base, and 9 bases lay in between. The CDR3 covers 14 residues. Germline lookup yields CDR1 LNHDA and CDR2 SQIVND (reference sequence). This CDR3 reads CASSIRRTQETQYF. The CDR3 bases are TGTGCCAGTAGTATTAGGAGGACCCAAGAGACCCAGTACTTC.

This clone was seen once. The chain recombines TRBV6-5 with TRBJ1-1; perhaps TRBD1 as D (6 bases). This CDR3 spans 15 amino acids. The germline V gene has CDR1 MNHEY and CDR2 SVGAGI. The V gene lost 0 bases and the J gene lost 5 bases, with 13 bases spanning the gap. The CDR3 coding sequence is TGTGCCAGCAGTTACTCGGGGGGGCGTGGGACTGAAGCTTTCTTT. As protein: CASSYSGGRGTEAFF.

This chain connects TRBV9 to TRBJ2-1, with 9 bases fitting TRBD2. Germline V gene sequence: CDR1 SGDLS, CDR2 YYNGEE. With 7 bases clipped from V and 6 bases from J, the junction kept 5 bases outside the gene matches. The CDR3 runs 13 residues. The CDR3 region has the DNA TGTGCCAGCGGGGGCGGGAGGGCCAATGAGCAGTTCTTC. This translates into CASGGGRANEQFF.

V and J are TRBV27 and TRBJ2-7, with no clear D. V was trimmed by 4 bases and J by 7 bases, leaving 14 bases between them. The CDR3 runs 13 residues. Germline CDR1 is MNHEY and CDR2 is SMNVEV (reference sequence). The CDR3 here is CASSSVIASEQYF. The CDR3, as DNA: TGTGCCAGCAGTTCCGTGATTGCGAGTGAGCAGTACTTC.

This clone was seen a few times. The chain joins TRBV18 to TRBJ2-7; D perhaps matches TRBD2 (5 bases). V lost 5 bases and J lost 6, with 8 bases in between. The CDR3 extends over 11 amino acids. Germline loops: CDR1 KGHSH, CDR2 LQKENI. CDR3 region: CASSEGFEQYF. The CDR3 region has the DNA TGTGCCAGCTCAGAGGGTTTCGAGCAGTACTTC.

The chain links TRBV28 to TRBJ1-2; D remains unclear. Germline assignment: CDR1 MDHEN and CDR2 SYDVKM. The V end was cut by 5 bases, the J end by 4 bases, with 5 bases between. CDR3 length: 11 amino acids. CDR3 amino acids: CASSRVYGYTF. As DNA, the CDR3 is TGTGCCAGCAGTCGAGTCTATGGCTACACCTTC.

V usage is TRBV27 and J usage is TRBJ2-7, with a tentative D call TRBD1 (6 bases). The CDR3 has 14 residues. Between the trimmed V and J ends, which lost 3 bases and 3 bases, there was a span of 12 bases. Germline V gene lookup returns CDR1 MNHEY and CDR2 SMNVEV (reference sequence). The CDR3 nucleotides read TGTGCCAGCAGTTTGGGCAGGGGAGACTACGAGCAGTACTTC. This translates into CASSLGRGDYEQYF.